The 22 T cell receptor beta chains in this list originate from one sample, sequenced in a study of early T cells in non-severe SARS-CoV-2 infection (dated by TCRdb to the early 2020s). Receptor amplification or capture employed 5' RACE. Reads for this sample came from a NextSeq 500. Starting from the raw public reads, TCRdb applied fastp trimming at Q25, assembled clones with MiXCR and retained in-frame beta chains. Rows with a matching CDR3 protein are joined into one entry that keeps the most common DNA and genes. Counted in this sample were 65,000 to 75,000 distinct CDR3 sequences; under 14% of them appeared once. The ten largest clones take up 3% to 4% of the sample. The sample consisted of whole blood. These receptors were taken from an adult who was a healthcare worker with PCR-confirmed SARS-CoV-2 infection or an uninfected control (not recorded which).

The table lists this clonotype with many counts. The rearrangement uses TRBV29-1 and TRBJ2-3; D may match TRBD1 or TRBD2 (5 bases each). CDR1 is SQVTM, CDR2 ANQGSEA, per germline. V lost 6 bases, J lost 2 bases, and 18 bases lay in between. The CDR3 has 15 residues. As DNA, the CDR3 is TGCAGCGTCGACCTGGGACGGCCAATCACAGATACGCAGTATTTT. Its translation: CSVDLGRPITDTQYF.

This clonotype appeared many times. The V call is TRBV14, the J call TRBJ2-5, with D tentatively TRBD1 (5 bases). The CDR3 contains 15 residues. V was trimmed by 4 bases and J by 1 base, leaving 13 bases between them. Germline V gene lookup returns CDR1 SGHDN and CDR2 FVKESK. CDR3: CASSRITGPQETQYF. Written as DNA, the CDR3 is TGTGCCAGCAGCCGGATCACAGGACCCCAAGAGACCCAGTACTTC.

To note about this clonotype: A read error may explain this, as a much larger clone is one base away. The gene calls are TRBV7-6 and TRBJ2-7; 7 bases fit TRBD2. Germline CDR1 and CDR2: SGHVS and FNYEAQ. The CDR3 loop spans 16 amino acids. V was clipped by 1 base and J by 0 bases; unmatched bases: 6. DNA for the CDR3: TGTGCCAGCAGCTTAGTGGTAGCGGGTAGCTCCTACGAGCAGTACTTC. Translation: CASSLVVAGSSYEQYF. The full variable domain, rest sourced from reference TRBV7-6 and TRBJ2-7, is GAGVSQSPRYKVTKRGQDVALRCDPISGHVSLYWYRQALGQGPEFLTYFNYEAQQDKSGLPNDRFSAERPEGSISTLTIQRTEQRDSAMYRCASSLVVAGSSYEQYFGPGTRLTVT.

This clonotype has more than one count but fewer than ten. CDR3 loop: CASSSSPGQGYEQYF. The DNA for the CDR3 is TGTGCCAGCAGTTCTTCACCAGGACAGGGGTACGAGCAGTACTTC. The rearrangement joins TRBV27 to TRBJ2-7; TRBD1 aligns across 9 bases. V lost 4 bases, J lost 4 bases, and 8 bases stayed unmatched. The CDR3 consists of 15 residues. The germline V gene encodes CDR1 MNHEY and CDR2 SMNVEV (reference sequence).

For this clonotype: This may be a read error: a much more frequent sequence differs by one nucleotide. The chain employs TRBV3-1 and TRBJ1-1; the D is unclear. The V gene's germline CDR1 is LGHDT and CDR2 YNNKEL (reference sequence). CDR3 length: 12 residues. Trimming shortened V by 5 bases and J by 5 bases, and 9 bases separated the two germline ends. CDR3 region: CASSTQWTEAFF. CDR3 in DNA: TGTGCCAGCAGCACCCAGTGGACTGAAGCTTTCTTT. Variable domain in full (rest from reference TRBV3-1 and TRBJ1-1): DTAVSQTPKYLVTQMGNDKSIKCEQNLGHDTMYWYKQDSKKFLKIMFSYNNKELIINETVPNRFSPKSPDKAHLNLHINSLELGDSAVYFCASSTQWTEAFFGQGTRLTVV.

This clonotype was counted ten times or more. The rearrangement links TRBV7-9 to TRBJ1-1; 7 positions match TRBD1. V lost 6 bases and J lost 0; bases outside the gene matches: 10. The germline V gene has CDR1 SEHNR and CDR2 FQNEAQ (reference sequence). There are 16 residues in the CDR3. The CDR3 DNA reads TGTGCCAGCAGGCCGAGACAGGGCCCGATGAACACTGAAGCTTTCTTT. Its translation: CASRPRQGPMNTEAFF.

This clonotype has at least ten counts. This rearrangement joins TRBV12-3 or TRBV12-4 to TRBJ2-1; either TRBD1 or TRBD2 may supply D (5 bases each). This CDR3 contains 13 residues. V was pared by 7 bases and J by 6 bases, with 13 bases between. For the CDR3, the DNA is TGTGCCAGCACCCGGGACGTTGTCAATGAGCAGTTCTTC. This encodes CASTRDVVNEQFF.

This clonotype was seen repeatedly, ten times or more. The CDR3 loop reads CAPGTGKRFQYF. The CDR3 nucleotides read TGTGCCCCCGGGACAGGGAAACGGTTTCAGTACTTC. The rearrangement links TRBV6-6 to TRBJ2-7, with 9 bases that match TRBD1. V gave up 11 bases and J gave up 10 bases; unmatched junction bases: 12. This CDR3 contains 12 residues. CDR1 is MNHNY and CDR2 is SVGAGI in the germline V gene (reference sequence).

This clonotype was found a few times. This sequence joins TRBV20-1 and TRBJ2-3; D remains ambiguous. Germline CDR1 is DFQATT and CDR2 is SNEGSKA (reference sequence). Trimming took 5 bases from V and 3 from J, leaving 9 bases between them. This CDR3 has 12 residues. CDR3 sequence reads: CSASKPTDTQYF. In DNA, the CDR3 is TGCAGTGCTTCAAAACCAACAGATACGCAGTATTTT.

This clonotype showed up many times. The genes are TRBV29-1 and TRBJ2-7, with TRBD2 matching over 9 bases. Trimming cost V 5 bases and J 6 bases; bases outside gene matches: 5. CDR1 and CDR2 from the germline V gene are SQVTM and ANQGSEA. The CDR3 length is 12 residues. The CDR3 sequence is CSVFLAGFEQYF. The CDR3 DNA reads TGCAGCGTTTTTCTAGCGGGATTCGAGCAGTACTTC.

The J gene is TRBJ1-1, the V gene TRBV4-1; D is ambiguous. V lost 1 base, J lost 2 bases, and 5 bases lay in between. The CDR3 has 13 residues. Germline V gene sequence: CDR1 MGHRA, CDR2 YSYEKL. CDR3 amino acids: CASSQGVNTEAFF. The DNA for the CDR3 is TGCGCCAGCAGCCAAGGGGTCAACACTGAAGCTTTCTTT.

Many counts were recorded for this clonotype. V and J are TRBV15 and TRBJ2-2; 7 bases agree with TRBD1. The CDR3 consists of 15 residues. Germline V CDR1 and CDR2: LNHNV, YYDKDF (reference sequence). V lost 1 base to trimming and J lost 3 bases; unmatched junction nucleotides: 2. The CDR3 DNA is TGTGCCACCAGCAGAGGGGACAGAGACACCGGGGAGCTGTTTTTT. It codes for CATSRGDRDTGELFF. Full variable domain (remainder filled in from reference TRBV15 and TRBJ2-2): DAMVIQNPRYQVTQFGKPVTLSCSQTLNHNVMYWYQQKSSQAPKLLFHYYDKDFNNEADTPDNFQSRRPNTSFCFLDIRSPGLGDTAMYLCATSRGDRDTGELFFGEGSRLTVL.

This clonotype was counted ten times or more. The chain joins TRBV19 to TRBJ2-1; 8 nucleotides agree with TRBD2. The CDR3 runs to 15 residues. Germline V gene lookup returns CDR1 LNHDA and CDR2 SQIVND (reference sequence). Losses at the gene ends were 3 bases for V and 5 bases for J; bases not matched to a gene: 6. The CDR3 sequence is CASSIGLAGNNEQFF. In DNA form, the CDR3 reads TGTGCCAGTAGTATCGGCCTAGCGGGTAACAATGAGCAGTTCTTC.

This clonotype showed up many times. The V and J genes are TRBV7-8 and TRBJ2-2; D might be TRBD1 (6 bases). V dropped 6 bases and J dropped 5 bases, with 16 bases sitting between them. Germline V gene data show CDR1 as SGHVS and CDR2 as FQNEAQ. This CDR3 has 15 residues. The CDR3 loop is CASSQGLGATGELFF. The CDR3, as DNA: TGTGCCAGCAGTCAGGGGCTGGGGGCGACCGGGGAGCTGTTTTTT.

In its sample, this clonotype was seen many times. The chain carries TRBV10-2 and TRBJ2-5; 7 bases fit TRBD2. CDR1 and CDR2 from the germline V gene are WSHSY and SAAADI. Losses at the gene ends were 6 bases for V and 4 bases for J; bases not matched to a gene: 8. This CDR3 region has 14 residues. Here the CDR3 reads CASRGGFRAETQYF. CDR3 in DNA: TGCGCCAGCAGGGGGGGGTTTCGGGCAGAGACCCAGTACTTC.

This clonotype was observed many times. The chain has TRBV29-1 and TRBJ2-4; 10 positions agree with TRBD1. CDR1 SQVTM and CDR2 ANQGSEA come from the germline V gene. J gave up 2 bases and V 4 bases, and 2 bases lay outside the gene matches. The CDR3 runs 14 residues. CDR3 sequence reads: CSVVGQGSKNIQYF. Written as DNA, the CDR3 is TGCAGCGTTGTGGGACAGGGGTCCAAAAACATTCAGTACTTC.

The chain carries TRBV9 and TRBJ2-6; D call uncertain. Per the germline V gene, CDR1 is SGDLS and CDR2 is YYNGEE. Trimming removed 0 bases from V and 3 bases from J, with 10 bases in between. The CDR3 consists of 16 residues. The CDR3 region is CASSVEPMRGANVLTF. For the CDR3, the DNA is TGTGCCAGCAGCGTAGAGCCCATGCGTGGGGCCAACGTCCTGACTTTC.

This clonotype was observed many times. V and J are TRBV29-1 and TRBJ2-1; 8 bases are a match to TRBD1. The V segment lost 5 bases and the J segment 6 bases; nucleotides outside the gene matches: 6. Germline V gene sequence: CDR1 SQVTM, CDR2 ANQGSEA. The CDR3 has 13 amino acids. CDR3 sequence reads: CSVTGGLGNEQFF. The CDR3 nucleotides are TGCAGCGTTACAGGGGGGCTGGGCAATGAGCAGTTCTTC.

The V and J genes are TRBV6-2 or TRBV6-3 and TRBJ1-1, with a tentative D call TRBD1 (5 bases). Trimming took off 1 base at V and 6 bases at J, with 9 bases between the two ends. The V gene's germline CDR1 is MNHEY and CDR2 SVGEGT. The CDR3 sequence is 13 residues long. The CDR3 is CASSYYGGAEAFF. The CDR3 DNA reads as TGTGCCAGCAGTTACTATGGGGGGGCTGAAGCTTTCTTT.

This sequence joins TRBV3-1 and TRBJ1-6; 9 bases are shared with TRBD1. Germline V lookup: CDR1 LGHDT, CDR2 YNNKEL (reference sequence). V trimming: 2 bases; J trimming: 10 bases; junction bases outside the gene matches: 3. CDR3 length: 14 amino acids. CDR3 in amino acids: CASSQWDRVSPLHF. The CDR3 nucleotides are TGTGCCAGCAGCCAATGGGACAGGGTGTCACCCCTCCACTTT.

This clonotype was counted a few times. The chain links TRBV29-1 to TRBJ1-2, with 9 bases that match TRBD1. V lost 6 bases and J lost 3; bases outside the gene matches: 11. Germline V gene lookup returns CDR1 SQVTM and CDR2 ANQGSEA. The CDR3 is 15 amino acids. The CDR3 DNA follows: TGCAGCGTCGTGGACAGGGGAAGGGAGTACTATGGCTACACCTTC. It is translated as CSVVDRGREYYGYTF.

This clonotype was counted at least ten times. The chain employs TRBV14 and TRBJ2-1; D remains unclear. This CDR3 has 19 amino acids. CDR1 and CDR2 from the germline V gene are SGHDN and FVKESK. V was trimmed by 1 base and J by 2 bases, leaving 21 bases between them. The CDR3 loop reads CASSQVSLGKATPYNEQFF. CDR3 sequence (DNA): TGTGCCAGCAGCCAAGTTAGTCTGGGGAAAGCGACCCCCTACAATGAGCAGTTCTTC.